These 3 T cell receptor beta chains were all obtained from the same sample, sequenced in a study of beta chain features in type 1 diabetes. The isolated RNA, all of it, was reverse transcribed, so expressed TCRB transcripts were what got sequenced. Method: immunoSEQ multiplex PCR; TCRdb's copy keeps in-frame clones and lacks some. The sample carries around 330,000 clones, approximately 11% recorded once. Sequenced material: naive CD4+ T cells from blood. All receptors derive from a woman under 40 in good health.

A few counts support this clone. This chain links TRBV27 with TRBJ2-1, with a tentative D call TRBD1 (5 bases). CDR1 is MNHEY and CDR2 is SMNVEV in the germline V gene (reference sequence). V was cut by 5 bases and J by 7 bases, with 6 bases left in between. The CDR3 covers 11 residues. CDR3 in DNA: TGTGCCAGCAGTCCAGGGAATGAGCAGTTCTTC. It yields the protein CASSPGNEQFF.

The chain combines TRBV7-9 with TRBJ2-2, with D possibly matching TRBD2 (6 bases). The CDR3 loop spans 16 amino acids. Germline lookup yields CDR1 SEHNR and CDR2 FQNEAQ (reference sequence). The V and J ends lost 5 bases and 1 base respectively, with 14 bases between them. CDR3 protein: CASSPRGAKNTGELFF. The DNA of the CDR3 is TGTGCCAGCAGCCCCCGCGGGGCGAAGAACACCGGGGAGCTGTTTTTT.

This clone has just a few counts. The chain employs TRBV30 and TRBJ2-5; D is unclear. This CDR3 spans 12 amino acids. Trimming took 3 bases from V and 7 from J, leaving 12 bases between them. Germline V gene data show CDR1 as GTSNPN and CDR2 as SVGIG (reference sequence). The CDR3 here is CAWSSLARTQYF. CDR3 DNA: TGTGCCTGGAGCTCGCTGGCCAGGACCCAGTACTTC.